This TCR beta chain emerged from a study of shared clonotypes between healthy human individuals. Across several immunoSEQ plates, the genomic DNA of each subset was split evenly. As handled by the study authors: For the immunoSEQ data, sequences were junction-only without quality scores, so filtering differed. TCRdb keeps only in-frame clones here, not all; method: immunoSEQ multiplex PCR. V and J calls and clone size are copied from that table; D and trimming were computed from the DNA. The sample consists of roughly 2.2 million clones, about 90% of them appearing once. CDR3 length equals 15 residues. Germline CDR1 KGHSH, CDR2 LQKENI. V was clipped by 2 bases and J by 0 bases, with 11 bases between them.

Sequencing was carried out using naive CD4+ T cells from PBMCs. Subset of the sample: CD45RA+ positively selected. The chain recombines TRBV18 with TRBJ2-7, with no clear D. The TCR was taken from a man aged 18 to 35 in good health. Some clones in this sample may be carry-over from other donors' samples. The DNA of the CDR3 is TGTGCCAGCTCACCAGGAGCCCAGAGCTCCTACGAGCAGTACTTC. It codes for CASSPGAQSSYEQYF. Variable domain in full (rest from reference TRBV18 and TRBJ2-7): NAGVMQNPRHLVRRRGQEARLRCSPMKGHSHVYWYRQLPEEGLKFMVYLQKENIIDESGMPKERFSAEFPKEGPSILRIQQVVRGDSAAYFCASSPGAQSSYEQYFGPGTRLTVT.